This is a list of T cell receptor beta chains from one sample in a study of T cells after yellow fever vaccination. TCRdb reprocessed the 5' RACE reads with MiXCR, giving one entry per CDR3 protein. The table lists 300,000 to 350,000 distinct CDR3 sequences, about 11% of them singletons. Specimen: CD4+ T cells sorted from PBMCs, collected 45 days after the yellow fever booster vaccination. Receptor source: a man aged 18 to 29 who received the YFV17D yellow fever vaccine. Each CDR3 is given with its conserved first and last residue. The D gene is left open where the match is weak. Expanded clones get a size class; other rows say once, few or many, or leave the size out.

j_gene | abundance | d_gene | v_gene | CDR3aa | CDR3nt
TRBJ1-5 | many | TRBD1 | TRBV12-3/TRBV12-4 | CASRDGTGENQPQHF | TGTGCCAGTCGGGACGGGACAGGGGAAAATCAGCCCCAGCATTTT
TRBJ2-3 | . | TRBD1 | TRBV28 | CASSSPGTGSRDTQYF | TGTGCCAGCAGTTCCCCCGGGACAGGGTCAAGAGATACGCAGTATTTT
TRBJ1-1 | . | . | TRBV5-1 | CASSLEATGSAFF | TGCGCCAGCAGCTTGGAGGCAACTGGGTCAGCTTTCTTT
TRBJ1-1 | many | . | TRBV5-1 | CASSLGRGTEAFF | TGTGCCAGCAGCTTAGGCAGGGGCACTGAAGCTTTCTTT
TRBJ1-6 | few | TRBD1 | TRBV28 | CASILTGLGSPLHF | TGTGCCAGCATCTTGACAGGGTTGGGATCACCCCTCCACTTT
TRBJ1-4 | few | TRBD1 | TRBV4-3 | CASSQAPQGWDRGNEKLFF | TGCGCCAGCAGCCAAGCCCCGCAGGGTTGGGACAGGGGGAATGAAAAACTGTTTTTT
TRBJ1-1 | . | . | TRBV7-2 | CASSRDRGWEAFF | TGTGCCAGCAGCAGAGACCGGGGTTGGGAAGCTTTCTTT
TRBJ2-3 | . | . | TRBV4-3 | CASSPVSSADTQYF | TGCGCCAGCAGCCCAGTCTCGTCAGCAGATACGCAGTATTTT
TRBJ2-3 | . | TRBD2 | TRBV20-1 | CSASGGRSSTDTQYF | TGCAGTGCCAGCGGGGGGAGGTCTAGCACAGATACGCAGTATTTT
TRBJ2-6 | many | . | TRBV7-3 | CASSLYMSGANVLTF | TGTGCCAGCAGCTTATACATGTCTGGGGCCAACGTCCTGACTTTC
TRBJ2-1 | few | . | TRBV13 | CASSQDYRRLGEQFF | TGTGCCAGCAGCCAAGACTACCGGCGGTTGGGTGAGCAGTTCTTC
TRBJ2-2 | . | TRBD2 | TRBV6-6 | CASTTSGGTGELFF | TGTGCCAGCACGACTAGCGGGGGGACCGGGGAGCTGTTTTTT
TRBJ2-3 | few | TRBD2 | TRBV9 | CASSGLAGATDTQYF | TGTGCCAGCAGTGGACTAGCGGGGGCCACAGATACGCAGTATTTT
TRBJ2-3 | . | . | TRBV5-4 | CASSLVLAGDTDTQYF | TGTGCCAGCAGCTTGGTACTGGCAGGGGACACAGATACGCAGTATTTT
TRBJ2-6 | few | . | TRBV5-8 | CASHTRGPGANVLTF | TGTGCCAGCCACACGCGGGGGCCTGGGGCCAACGTCCTGACTTTC
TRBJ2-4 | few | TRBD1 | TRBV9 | CASSSTGAAKNIQYF | TGTGCCAGCAGCTCGACAGGGGCAGCCAAAAACATTCAGTACTTC
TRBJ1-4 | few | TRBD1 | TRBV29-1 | CSVMDRGPATNEKLFF | TGCAGCGTAATGGACAGGGGGCCTGCAACTAATGAAAAACTGTTTTTT
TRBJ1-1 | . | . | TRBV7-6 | CASSFRQVGLNTEAFF | TGTGCCAGCAGCTTCCGACAGGTGGGATTGAACACTGAAGCTTTCTTT
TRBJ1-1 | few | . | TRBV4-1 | CASSLGRANSLGAFF | TGCGCCAGCAGCCTCGGCCGGGCGAACTCTCTGGGAGCTTTCTTT
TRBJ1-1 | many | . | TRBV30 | CAWSPLADSMKSFF | TGTGCCTGGAGCCCCCTCGCGGACAGTATGAAATCTTTCTTT
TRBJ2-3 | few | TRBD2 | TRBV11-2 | CASSSAGVTIDTDTQYF | TGTGCCAGCAGCTCGGCGGGGGTCACTATTGACACAGATACGCAGTATTTT
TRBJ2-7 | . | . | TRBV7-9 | CASSLEDYEQYF | TGTGCCAGCAGCTTAGAGGACTACGAGCAGTACTTC
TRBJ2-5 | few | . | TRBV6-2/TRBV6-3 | CASSYGLATYQETQYF | TGTGCCAGCAGTTACGGGCTAGCGACGTACCAAGAGACCCAGTACTTC
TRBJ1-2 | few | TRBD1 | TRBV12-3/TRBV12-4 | CASSPTPGQAPFYGYTF | TGTGCCAGCAGTCCAACCCCGGGACAGGCACCCTTCTATGGCTACACCTTC
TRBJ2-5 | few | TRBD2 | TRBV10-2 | CASRSAGGGGTQYF | TGCGCCAGCAGATCAGCGGGGGGCGGGGGGACCCAGTACTTC
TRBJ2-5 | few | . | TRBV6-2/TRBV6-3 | CASSFPSGRETQYF | TGTGCCAGCAGTTTCCCTTCGGGAAGGGAGACCCAGTACTTC
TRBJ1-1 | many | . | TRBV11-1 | CASSFAGLGNTEAFF | TGTGCCAGCAGTTTTGCTGGGCTAGGGAACACTGAAGCTTTCTTT
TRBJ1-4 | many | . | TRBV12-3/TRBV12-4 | CASRSPRGHGEKLFF | TGTGCCAGCAGATCACCCCGGGGGCACGGTGAAAAACTGTTTTTT
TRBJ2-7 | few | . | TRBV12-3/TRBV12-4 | CASSQPGQWRQQYF | TGTGCCAGCAGTCAGCCGGGACAATGGAGGCAACAGTACTTC
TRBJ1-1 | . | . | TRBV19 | CASTPARGSEAFF | TGTGCCAGTACCCCGGCCAGGGGCTCTGAAGCTTTCTTT
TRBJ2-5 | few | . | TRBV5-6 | CASSLEFGRQAQYF | TGTGCCAGCAGCTTGGAATTCGGGCGTCAGGCCCAGTACTTC
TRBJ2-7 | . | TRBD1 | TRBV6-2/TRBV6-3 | CASSFPGQGSYEQYF | TGTGCCAGCAGTTTCCCGGGACAGGGATCCTACGAGCAGTACTTC
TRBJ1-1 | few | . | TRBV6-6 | CASSYGGGITANTEAFF | TGTGCCAGCAGTTACGGGGGGGGCATAACCGCCAACACTGAAGCTTTCTTT
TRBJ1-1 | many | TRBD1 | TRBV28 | CASNAGQGGEAFF | TGTGCCAGCAACGCCGGACAGGGCGGTGAAGCTTTCTTT
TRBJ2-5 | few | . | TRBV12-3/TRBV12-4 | CASSFPGQETQYF | TGTGCCAGCAGTTTCCCAGGGCAAGAGACCCAGTACTTC
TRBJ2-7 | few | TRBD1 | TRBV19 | CASSILRGREQYF | TGTGCCAGTAGTATTCTCAGGGGGCGCGAGCAGTACTTC
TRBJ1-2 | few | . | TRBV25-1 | CASSDSLYGYTF | TGTGCCAGCAGTGACTCCCTATATGGCTACACCTTC
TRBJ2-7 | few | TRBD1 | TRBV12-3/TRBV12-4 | CASSQQGGGYEQYF | TGTGCCAGCAGTCAACAGGGGGGTGGCTACGAGCAGTACTTC